Sequencing of this T cell receptor (beta chain) was carried out in a study of T cell clusters in autoimmune cytopenias. Overall study: A median of roughly 54,000 TRB reads per sample yielded a median roughly 2,500 distinct clonotypes. Study-level results: Clustering suggested that physiological T cell clusters were missing in primary autoimmune cytopenia patients. The cluster-lack signature was not seen for secondary cytopenia versus chronic lymphocytic leukemia.

CDR1 is MNHEY and CDR2 is SMNVEV in the germline V gene (reference sequence). The CDR3 is made up of 14 amino acids. Each sample's input was 200 to 300 ng genomic DNA, 35,000 to 40,000 genome equivalents. This clonotype is classed as medium-sized by frequency. The antigen remains undetermined. Multiplex touch-down PCR amplified TRB using TRB-A and TRB-B pools in one tube. TCRdb re-called the multiplex PCR reads and catalogs CDR3 proteins one per entry, DNA excluded. The sample yields thousands of distinct CDR3 sequences, of which the top ten take up about 15%. The specimen was peripheral blood. This clonotype was obtained from a human donor with an autoimmune cytopenia or autoimmune hepatitis (not recorded which). The chain is built from TRBV27 and TRBJ2-3. The CDR3 spells CASSLWSHRDTQYF.